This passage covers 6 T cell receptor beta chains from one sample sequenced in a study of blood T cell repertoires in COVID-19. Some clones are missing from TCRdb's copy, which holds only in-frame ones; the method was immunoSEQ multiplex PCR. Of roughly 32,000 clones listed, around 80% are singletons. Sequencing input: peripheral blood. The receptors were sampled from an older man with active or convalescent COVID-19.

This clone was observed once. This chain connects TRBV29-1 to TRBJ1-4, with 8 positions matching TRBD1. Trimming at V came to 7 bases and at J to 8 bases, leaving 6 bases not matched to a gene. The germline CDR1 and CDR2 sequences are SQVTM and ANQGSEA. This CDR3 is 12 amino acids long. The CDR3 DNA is TGCAGCGCCCGACAGGGGAACGAAAAACTGTTTTTT. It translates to CSARQGNEKLFF.

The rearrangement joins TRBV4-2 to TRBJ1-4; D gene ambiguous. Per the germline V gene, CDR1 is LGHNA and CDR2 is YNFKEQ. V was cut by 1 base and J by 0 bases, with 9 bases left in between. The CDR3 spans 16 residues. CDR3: CASSQAILATNEKLFF. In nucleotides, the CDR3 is TGTGCCAGCAGCCAAGCTATACTAGCAACTAATGAAAAACTGTTTTTT.

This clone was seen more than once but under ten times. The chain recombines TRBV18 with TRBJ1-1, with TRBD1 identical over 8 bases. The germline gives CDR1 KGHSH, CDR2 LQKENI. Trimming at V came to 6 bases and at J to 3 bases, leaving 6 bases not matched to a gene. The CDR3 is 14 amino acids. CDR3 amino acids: CASSPTGVDTEAFF. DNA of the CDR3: TGTGCCAGCTCGCCGACAGGGGTAGACACTGAAGCTTTCTTT.

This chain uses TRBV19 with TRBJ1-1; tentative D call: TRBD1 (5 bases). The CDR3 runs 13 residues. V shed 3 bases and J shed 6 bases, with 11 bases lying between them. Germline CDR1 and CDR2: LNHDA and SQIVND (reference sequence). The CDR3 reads CASSIQGSAEAFF. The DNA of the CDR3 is TGTGCCAGTAGTATTCAGGGTTCCGCTGAAGCTTTCTTT.

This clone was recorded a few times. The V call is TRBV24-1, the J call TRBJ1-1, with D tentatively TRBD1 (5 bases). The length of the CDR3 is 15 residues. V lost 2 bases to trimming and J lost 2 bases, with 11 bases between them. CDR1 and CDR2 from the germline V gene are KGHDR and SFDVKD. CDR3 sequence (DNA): TGTGCCACCAGTGATTCGGGGGGGGGAAACACTGAAGCTTTCTTT. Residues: CATSDSGGGNTEAFF.

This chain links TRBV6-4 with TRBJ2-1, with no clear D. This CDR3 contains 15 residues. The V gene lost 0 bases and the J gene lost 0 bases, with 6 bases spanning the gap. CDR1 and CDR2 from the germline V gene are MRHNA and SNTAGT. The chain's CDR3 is CASSDSPYSYNEQFF. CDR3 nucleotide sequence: TGTGCCAGCAGTGACTCTCCGTACTCCTACAATGAGCAGTTCTTC.